This TCR beta chain was profiled in a study of OX40 agonist ivuxolimab in advanced cancers. Background on the study: Patients got intravenous ivuxolimab at 0.01 to 10 mg/kg every 2 weeks. Partial responses occurred in Three dose-escalation patients, one with hepatocellular carcinoma and two with cutaneous melanoma. General observations from the study: In the 0.1 to 3.0 mg/kg range, CD4+ and CD8+ blood T cells had expanded clonally by week 6.

With regard to this clone: Its matching antigen is unknown.

Clones were sequenced by immunoSEQ multiplex PCR, and TCRdb holds only the in-frame ones, with some missing. This sample has about 73,000 clones, with roughly 90% found just once. This sequence was found in an adult with an advanced solid tumor such as melanoma, head and neck, liver or kidney cancer. Sequencing was performed on CD4+ or CD8+ T cells sorted from blood, taken in a trial of the OX40 agonist ivuxolimab.

The CDR3 protein is CASSQDRSGETQYF. DNA of the CDR3: TGCGCCAGCAGCCAGGACAGGTCTGGGGAGACCCAGTACTTC. This rearrangement joins TRBV5-1 to TRBJ2-5, with 7 bases fitting TRBD1. Per germline, CDR1 SGHRS and CDR2 YFSETQ. The V gene end was trimmed by 4 bases and the J gene end by 5 bases; junction bases not matched to a gene: 8. The CDR3 spans 14 residues.